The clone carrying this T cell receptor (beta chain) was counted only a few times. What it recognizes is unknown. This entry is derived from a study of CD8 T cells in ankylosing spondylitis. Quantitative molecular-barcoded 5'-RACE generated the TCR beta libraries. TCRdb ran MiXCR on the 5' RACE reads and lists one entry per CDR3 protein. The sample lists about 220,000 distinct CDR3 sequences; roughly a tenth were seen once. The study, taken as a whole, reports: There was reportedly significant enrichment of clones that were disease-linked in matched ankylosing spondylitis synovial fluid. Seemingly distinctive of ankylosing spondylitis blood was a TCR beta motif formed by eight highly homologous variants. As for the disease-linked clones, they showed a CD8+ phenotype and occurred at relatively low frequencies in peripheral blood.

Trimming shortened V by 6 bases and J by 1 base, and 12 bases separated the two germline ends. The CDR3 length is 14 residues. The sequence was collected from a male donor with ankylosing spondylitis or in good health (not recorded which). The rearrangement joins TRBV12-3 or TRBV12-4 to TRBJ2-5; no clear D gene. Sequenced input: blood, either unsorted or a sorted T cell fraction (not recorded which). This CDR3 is CASRGSRPQETQYF. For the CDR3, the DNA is TGTGCCAGCAGGGGTTCGAGGCCCCAAGAGACCCAGTACTTC.